This T cell receptor beta chain was sequenced during a study of identical twins' blood T cells (dated by TCRdb to between 2011 and 2013). The study in broad terms: Roughly 50 million Illumina reads were obtained across approximately twelve libraries, of which six were alpha-chain libraries and six were beta-chain libraries. The study compared TCR alpha and beta chain repertoires of three pairs of monozygous twins using next-generation sequencing to assess genetic influence on repertoire formation. Broad study findings and their caveats: Independent studies were stated to be required to validate the proposed role of the TCRalpha J segment in MHC recognition during thymic selection. V gene usage, even among non-selected out-of-frame TCRbeta clonotypes, was reported to be markedly more similar within twin pairs than between unrelated donors. Because the twins were reared together, environmental influences could not be ruled out as the explanation for twin similarity. The count of CDR3 clonotypes shared by two donors depended mainly on the product of the two donors' cloneset sizes, and twins did not clearly depart from this trend. Among the most abundant TCRbeta clonotypes, each donor shared more CDR3 sequences with her twin than with unrelated donors.

The library relied on 5' RACE. Sequencing relied on an Illumina Genome Analyzer IIx. RNA-based TCR cDNA libraries were prepared by a previously described protocol with several modifications. To prevent cross-contamination, sample-specific barcodes were added to both ends of each TCR cDNA library during cDNA synthesis and amplification. In the paper's pipeline: Between about 85,000 and nearly 550,000 clonotypes were identified per individual, with about 2 to 3.6 million CDR3-containing reads per library. Reads carrying improper barcode index combinations were removed, after which the MiTCR software was used to build a cloneset for each library. During the assembly of CDR3 clonotypes by MiTCR, low-quality reads were filtered or rescued and PCR and sequencing errors were corrected. Artificial out-of-frame clonotypes were mapped to in-frame sequences, with one indel allowed in the CDR3, and then removed. V and J gene usage similarity between donors was measured as Jensen-Shannon divergence divided by mean entropy. TCRdb reprocessed the public reads (quality trimming at Q25 with fastp, clone calling with MiXCR) and kept in-frame beta chains. Every entry covers one CDR3 protein and lists the most common genes and DNA from its rows. Clone size and V and J calls follow TCRdb, not the original study. Present in this sample are roughly 340,000 distinct CDR3 sequences, 25% to 35% of which were seen just once. Roughly 5.5% of the sample rests with the top ten.

Ends trimmed: V by 4 bases, J by 4 bases; bases unmatched to a gene: 12. Taken from the germline V gene, the CDR1 and CDR2 loops are MGHDK and SYGVNS. Its CDR3 holds 17 amino acids, cysteine through phenylalanine. The DNA shown is the 51-base CDR3, in frame from base 1. At least ten counts were recorded for this clonotype. Which antigen it targets is not known. Base qualities are not at hand, and no much larger clone is one base apart. Six healthy women forming three monozygous twin pairs were used as donors. All three twin pairs had been raised together and were thought likely to have encountered the same vaccines and infectious agents. TCR cDNA libraries were prepared from RNA that was isolated from peripheral blood mononuclear cells.

This receptor was obtained from a woman aged 18 to 50 in good health. Sequencing was performed on PBMCs. The chain is encoded by TRBV25-1 joined to TRBJ2-1, and 8 junction bases match TRBD2. Here is the DNA: TGTGCCAGCAGTGCCCCACCTACTAGCGGAGTATACAATGAGCAGTTCTTC. The resulting protein is CASSAPPTSGVYNEQFF.